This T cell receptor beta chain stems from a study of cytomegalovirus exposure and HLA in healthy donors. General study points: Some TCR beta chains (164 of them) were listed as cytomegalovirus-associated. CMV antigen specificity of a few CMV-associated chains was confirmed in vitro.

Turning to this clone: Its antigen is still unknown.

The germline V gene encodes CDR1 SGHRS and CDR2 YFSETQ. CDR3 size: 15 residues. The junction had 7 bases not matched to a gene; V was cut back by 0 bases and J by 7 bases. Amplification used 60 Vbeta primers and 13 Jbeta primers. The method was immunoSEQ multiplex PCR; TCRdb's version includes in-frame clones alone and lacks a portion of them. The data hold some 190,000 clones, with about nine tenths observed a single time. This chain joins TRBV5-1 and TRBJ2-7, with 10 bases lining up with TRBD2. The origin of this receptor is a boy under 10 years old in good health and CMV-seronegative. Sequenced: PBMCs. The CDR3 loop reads CASSLGSGRAREQYF. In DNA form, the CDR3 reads TGCGCCAGCAGCTTGGGGAGCGGGAGGGCCAGGGAGCAGTACTTC.